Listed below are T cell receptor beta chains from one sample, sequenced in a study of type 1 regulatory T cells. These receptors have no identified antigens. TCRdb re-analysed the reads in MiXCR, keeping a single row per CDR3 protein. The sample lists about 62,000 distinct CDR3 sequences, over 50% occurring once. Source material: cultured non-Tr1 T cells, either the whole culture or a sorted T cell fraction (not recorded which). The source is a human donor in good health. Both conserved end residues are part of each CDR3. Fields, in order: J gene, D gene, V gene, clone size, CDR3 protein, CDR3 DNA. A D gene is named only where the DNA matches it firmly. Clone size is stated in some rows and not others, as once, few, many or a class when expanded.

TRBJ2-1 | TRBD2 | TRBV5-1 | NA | CASSWPRLAGDLSTYNEQFF | TGCGCCAGCAGCTGGCCTCGGCTAGCGGGAGATTTGAGCACCTACAATGAGCAGTTCTTC
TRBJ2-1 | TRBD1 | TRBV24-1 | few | CATSDTDRGSNEQFF | TGTGCCACCAGTGATACGGACAGGGGGTCTAATGAGCAGTTCTTC
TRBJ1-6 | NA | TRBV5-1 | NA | CASSVDGTSGSPLHF | TGCGCCAGCAGCGTCGACGGAACAAGTGGTTCACCCCTCCACTTT
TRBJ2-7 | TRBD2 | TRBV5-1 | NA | CASSLGTSGYEQYF | TGCGCCAGCAGCTTGGGGACTAGCGGCTACGAGCAGTACTTC
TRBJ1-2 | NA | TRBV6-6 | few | CASTTGGSNYGYTF | TGTGCCAGCACTACGGGGGGAAGTAACTATGGCTACACCTTC
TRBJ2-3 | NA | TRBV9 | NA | CASSEGGPTDTQYF | TGTGCCAGCAGCGAAGGAGGGCCGACAGATACGCAGTATTTT
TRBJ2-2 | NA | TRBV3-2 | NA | CASSQDRGEGHNTGELFF | TGTGCCAGCAGCCAAGATCGGGGAGAGGGACATAACACCGGGGAGCTGTTTTTT
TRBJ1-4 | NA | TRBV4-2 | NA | CASSQEGGGGEKLFF | TGTGCCAGCAGCCAAGAGGGAGGGGGAGGCGAAAAACTGTTTTTT
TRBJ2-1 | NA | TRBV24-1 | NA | CATSDSRRPYNEQFF | TGTGCCACCAGTGATTCCCGCAGGCCCTACAATGAGCAGTTCTTC
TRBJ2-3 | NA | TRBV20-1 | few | CSAITGMVAAAGPDTQYF | TGCAGTGCTATCACAGGGATGGTAGCGGCCGCAGGGCCAGATACGCAGTATTTT
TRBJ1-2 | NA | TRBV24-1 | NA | CATSDLSFYEGFFVSYTF | TGTGCCACCAGTGATTTGTCTTTCTACGAGGGGTTTTTTGTGAGCTACACCTTC
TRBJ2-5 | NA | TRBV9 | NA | CASSVEAVRGTQYF | TGTGCCAGCAGCGTAGAGGCCGTTCGGGGGACCCAGTACTTC
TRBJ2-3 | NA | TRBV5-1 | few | CASSPWDLEDTQYF | TGCGCCAGCAGCCCATGGGACTTGGAGGATACGCAGTATTTT
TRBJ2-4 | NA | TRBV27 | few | CASSLGRGANIQYF | TGTGCCAGCAGTTTAGGCAGGGGGGCGAACATTCAGTACTTC
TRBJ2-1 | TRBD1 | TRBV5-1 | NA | CASSLRDSRNEQFF | TGCGCCAGCAGCTTGAGGGACAGTCGCAATGAGCAGTTCTTC
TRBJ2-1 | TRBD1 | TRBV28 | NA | CASGDRSYNEQFF | TGTGCCAGCGGGGACAGATCCTACAATGAGCAGTTCTTC
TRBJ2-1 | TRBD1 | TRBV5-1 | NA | CASSGGQAGNEQFF | TGCGCCAGCAGCGGTGGACAGGCGGGCAATGAGCAGTTCTTC
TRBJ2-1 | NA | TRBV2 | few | CASSEGTPTPFF | TGTGCCAGCAGTGAAGGGACTCCAACCCCGTTCTTC
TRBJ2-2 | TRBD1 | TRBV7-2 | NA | CASSLTGNGELFF | TGTGCCAGCAGCTTGACAGGGAACGGGGAGCTGTTTTTT
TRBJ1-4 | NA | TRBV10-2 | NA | CASSVGLGGKLFF | TGCGCCAGCAGTGTTGGACTGGGTGGAAAACTGTTTTTT
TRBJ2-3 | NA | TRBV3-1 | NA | CASSPNSPDTQYF | TGTGCCAGCAGCCCGAACTCCCCAGATACGCAGTATTTT
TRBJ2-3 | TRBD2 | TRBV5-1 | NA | CASSGTSGGTDTQYF | TGCGCCAGCAGCGGGACTAGCGGGGGAACAGATACGCAGTATTTT
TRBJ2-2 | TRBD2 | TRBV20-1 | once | CSARDELAGVGELFF | TGCAGTGCTAGAGATGAACTAGCGGGAGTCGGGGAGCTGTTTTTT
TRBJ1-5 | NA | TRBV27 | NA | CASSFSAGPSQPQHF | TGTGCCAGCAGTTTTTCGGCAGGACCCAGTCAGCCCCAGCATTTT
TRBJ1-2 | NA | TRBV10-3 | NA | CAISEELVGYTF | TGTGCCATCAGTGAGGAGTTGGTCGGCTACACCTTC
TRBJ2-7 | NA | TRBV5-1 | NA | CASSLSRGGYEQYF | TGCGCCAGCAGCTTGTCCCGAGGGGGCTACGAGCAGTACTTC
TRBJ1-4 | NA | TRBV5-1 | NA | CASSLKRQGLATNEKLFF | TGCGCCAGCAGCTTGAAGCGGCAAGGGCTTGCAACTAATGAAAAACTGTTTTTT
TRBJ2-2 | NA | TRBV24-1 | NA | CATEKEGTLGELFF | TGTGCCACAGAGAAAGAGGGAACTCTCGGGGAGCTGTTTTTT
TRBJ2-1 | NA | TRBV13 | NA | CASSPGVEQFF | TGTGCCAGCAGCCCAGGAGTTGAGCAGTTCTTC
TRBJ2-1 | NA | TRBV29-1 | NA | CSGRPEVSYNEQFF | TGCAGCGGCCGACCTGAGGTCTCCTACAATGAGCAGTTCTTC
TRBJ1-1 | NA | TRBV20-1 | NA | CSALRPGVGAEAFF | TGCAGTGCCCTCCGACCAGGGGTGGGCGCTGAAGCTTTCTTT
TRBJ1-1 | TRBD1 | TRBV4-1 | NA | CASRQDRAGEAFF | TGCGCCAGCAGACAAGACAGGGCCGGTGAAGCTTTCTTT
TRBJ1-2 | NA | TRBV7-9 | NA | CASSLDSYGYTF | TGTGCCAGCAGCTTAGACTCTTATGGCTACACCTTC
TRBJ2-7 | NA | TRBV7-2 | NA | CASSITGAGDEQYF | TGTGCCAGCAGCATTACCGGGGCTGGGGACGAGCAGTACTTC
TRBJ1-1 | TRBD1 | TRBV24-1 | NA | CATSDLLTLGTGGTEAFF | TGTGCCACCAGTGATTTATTGACGCTTGGGACAGGGGGCACTGAAGCTTTCTTT